This entry lists 20 T cell receptor beta chains sequenced from one sample in a study of T cells after yellow fever vaccination. One entry per CDR3 protein results from TCRdb running MiXCR on the 5' RACE reads. The profile shows under 300,000 distinct CDR3 sequences, 6.9% of them singletons. Sequenced material: CD4+ T cells sorted from PBMCs, taken 15 days after the yellow fever booster vaccination. These TCRs come from a man aged 25 to 40 who received the YFV17D yellow fever vaccine.

The gene calls are TRBV18 and TRBJ2-7; a possible D gene is TRBD1 (6 bases). Germline V gene data show CDR1 as KGHSH and CDR2 as LQKENI. The CDR3 sequence is 14 residues long. Deletions cut 6 bases from V and 7 bases from J, with 19 bases between. The CDR3 protein is CASSPGTPIMEQYF. DNA of the CDR3: TGTGCCAGCTCCCCCGGGACACCGATTATGGAGCAGTACTTC.

This clonotype has a count of ten or more. The gene calls are TRBV20-1 and TRBJ1-2; D is unclear. The length of the CDR3 is 15 residues. The V and J ends lost 3 bases and 5 bases respectively, with 19 bases between them. Germline V CDR1 and CDR2: DFQATT, SNEGSKA (reference sequence). CDR3 protein: CSASRTVGMGYGYTF. CDR3 nucleotides: TGCAGTGCTAGTCGTACCGTGGGTATGGGGTATGGCTACACCTTC.

Concerning this clonotype: A much bigger clone sits one base away, suggesting this may be a read error. CDR3: CASPKVTTSITGELFF. As DNA, the CDR3 is TGTGCCAGCCCTAAGGTTACTACCAGTATCACCGGGGAGCTGTTTTTT. The chain combines TRBV7-9 with TRBJ2-2; D call uncertain. The germline V gene encodes CDR1 SEHNR and CDR2 FQNEAQ (reference sequence). The CDR3 covers 16 residues. Trimming took 8 bases from V and 4 from J, leaving 20 bases between them.

This clonotype was counted a few times. The chain is built from TRBV6-1 and TRBJ2-5; perhaps TRBD2 as D (6 bases). From germline, CDR1 is MNHNS and CDR2 SASEGT. This CDR3 has 16 residues. The V and J ends lost 6 bases and 4 bases respectively, with 21 bases between them. CDR3 nucleotide sequence: TGTGCCAGCAGGAGCGTGGGGTCGGGAGCCCGAGAGACCCAGTACTTC. Translation gives CASRSVGSGARETQYF.

A few counts support this clonotype. This chain links TRBV6-5 with TRBJ1-1; D unresolved. In germline, CDR1 is MNHEY, CDR2 SVGAGI. Trimming cost V 0 bases and J 11 bases, with 16 bases left between them. The length of the CDR3 is 14 residues. This CDR3 is CASSYSSQRAGAFF. The CDR3, as DNA: TGTGCCAGCAGTTACTCTTCCCAGCGGGCCGGCGCTTTCTTT.

This clonotype has ten or more counts. The chain recombines TRBV6-2 or TRBV6-3 with TRBJ2-2; D might be TRBD2 (6 bases). Germline V gene data show CDR1 as MNHEY and CDR2 as SVGEGT. The V gene lost 4 bases and the J gene lost 4 bases, with 16 bases spanning the gap. There are 16 residues in the CDR3. As DNA, the CDR3 is TGTGCCAGCAGTTCGAACCTCGGGAGAGGCACCGGGGAGCTGTTTTTT. It specifies CASSSNLGRGTGELFF.

This clonotype was counted at least ten times. The chain employs TRBV27 and TRBJ2-2; TRBD2 aligns across 7 bases. Germline V gene sequence: CDR1 MNHEY, CDR2 SMNVEV (reference sequence). V lost 0 bases to trimming and J lost 4 bases; unmatched junction nucleotides: 14. This CDR3 region has 19 residues. The DNA of the CDR3 is TGTGCCAGCAGTTTATCGGTTTCGGGAGGCTATTCTCTCACCGGGGAGCTGTTTTTT. The encoded protein is CASSLSVSGGYSLTGELFF.

V is TRBV7-2 and J is TRBJ2-7; D may match TRBD1 or TRBD2 (5 bases each). Deletions cut 0 bases from V and 1 base from J, with 13 bases between. The CDR3 spans 16 residues. Looked up from germline, CDR1 is SGHTA and CDR2 is FQGNSA. As DNA, the CDR3 is TGTGCCAGCAGCTTAGCCGGGACCCAGGCATCCTACGAGCAGTACTTC. The encoded protein is CASSLAGTQASYEQYF.

This clonotype has only a few counts. The chain uses TRBV14 and TRBJ2-7; 11 bases fit TRBD1. Germline assignment: CDR1 SGHDN and CDR2 FVKESK. Losses at the gene ends were 4 bases for V and 6 bases for J; bases not matched to a gene: 11. The CDR3 is 16 amino acids. CDR3 region: CASSPRGTGGISEQYF. The CDR3 DNA reads as TGTGCCAGCAGCCCTAGAGGGACAGGGGGTATCTCCGAGCAGTACTTC. Full variable domain (remainder filled in from reference TRBV14 and TRBJ2-7): EAGVTQFPSHSVIEKGQTVTLRCDPISGHDNLYWYRRVMGKEIKFLLHFVKESKQDESGMPNNRFLAERTGGTYSTLKVQPAELEDSGVYFCASSPRGTGGISEQYFGPGTRLTVT.

This chain links TRBV20-1 with TRBJ2-2; possible D gene TRBD1, 6 bases. The CDR3 contains 15 residues. Germline V gives CDR1 DFQATT, CDR2 SNEGSKA (reference sequence). The CDR3 region is CSARKGVSNTGELFF. CDR3 in DNA: TGCAGCGCGAGAAAGGGGGTTTCGAACACCGGGGAGCTGTTTTTT.

This clonotype was detected a few times. The V call is TRBV4-3, the J call TRBJ2-4; D gene unclear. With 0 bases removed from V and 0 bases from J, the gap between germline ends came to 9 bases. This CDR3 spans 16 amino acids. Germline CDR1 reads LGHNA; CDR2 reads YSLEER. The CDR3 loop reads CASSQDQKAAKNIQYF. CDR3 bases: TGCGCCAGCAGCCAAGATCAGAAGGCAGCCAAAAACATTCAGTACTTC.

The chain has TRBV29-1 and TRBJ1-2; the D is unclear. V was shortened by 3 bases and J by 5 bases, with 16 bases between the two germline ends. The CDR3 is 14 amino acids. The germline gives CDR1 SQVTM, CDR2 ANQGSEA. This CDR3 reads CSVEDVGGRYGYTF. As DNA, the CDR3 is TGCAGCGTTGAGGACGTGGGTGGAAGGTATGGCTACACCTTC.

This clonotype has only a few counts. The V call is TRBV6-2 or TRBV6-3, the J call TRBJ2-2; no firm D call. Germline CDR1 and CDR2: MNHEY and SVGEGT. Between the trimmed V and J ends, which lost 7 bases and 6 bases, there was a span of 9 bases. The CDR3 spans 12 residues. The CDR3 reads CASTARPGELFF. The CDR3 DNA is TGTGCCAGCACCGCCCGGCCCGGGGAGCTGTTTTTT.

The chain links TRBV4-2 to TRBJ1-4; D unclear. V dropped 0 bases and J dropped 8 bases, with 16 bases sitting between them. CDR1 is LGHNA and CDR2 is YNFKEQ in the germline V gene. The CDR3 has 16 residues. The CDR3 nucleotides read TGTGCCAGCAGCCAAGAAGCGTCAGGACGGGAGGAAAAACTGTTTTTT. Translation: CASSQEASGREEKLFF.

The V gene is TRBV4-3, the J gene TRBJ2-7, with D possibly being TRBD1 (6 bases). The CDR3 loop spans 14 amino acids. Germline CDR1 LGHNA, CDR2 YSLEER. V lost 4 bases and J 2 bases, leaving 12 bases between the germline ends. CDR3 region: CASSLSPGAYEQYF. For the CDR3, the DNA is TGCGCCAGCAGCCTAAGCCCAGGGGCCTACGAGCAGTACTTC.

A few counts support this clonotype. The chain joins TRBV7-3 to TRBJ1-2; D gene uncertain. V was trimmed by 0 bases and J by 0 bases, leaving 8 bases between them. The germline gives CDR1 SGHTA, CDR2 FQGTGA. The CDR3 is made up of 15 amino acids. CDR3 sequence reads: CASSLTRDSNYGYTF. The CDR3 DNA follows: TGTGCCAGCAGCTTAACAAGAGACTCTAACTATGGCTACACCTTC.

This clonotype was recorded at least ten times. This chain connects TRBV7-9 to TRBJ2-7; no definite D call. The germline V and J ends were trimmed by 3 bases and 0 bases, with 12 bases remaining between them. Germline V gives CDR1 SEHNR, CDR2 FQNEAQ (reference sequence). The CDR3 loop spans 15 amino acids. This CDR3 is CASSFVDGPSYEQYF. The CDR3 coding sequence is TGTGCCAGCAGCTTCGTGGATGGCCCCTCCTACGAGCAGTACTTC. Combining the CDR3 with reference TRBV7-9 and TRBJ2-7 gives the whole variable domain DTGVSQNPRHKITKRGQNVTFRCDPISEHNRLYWYRQTLGQGPEFLTYFQNEAQLEKSRLLSDRFSAERPKGSFSTLEIQRTEQGDSAMYLCASSFVDGPSYEQYFGPGTRLTVT.

This clonotype occurred a few times. V usage is TRBV5-1 and J usage is TRBJ2-1, with D unresolved. The germline V gene has CDR1 SGHRS and CDR2 YFSETQ. The V gene lost 4 bases and the J gene lost 8 bases, with 10 bases spanning the gap. The CDR3 is 12 residues long. CDR3 sequence (DNA): TGCGCCAGCAGCCATTTCCCTGATGAGCAGTTCTTC. Residues: CASSHFPDEQFF.

This clonotype came up a few times. This chain uses TRBV20-1 with TRBJ2-7, with 15 bases aligning to TRBD2. This CDR3 contains 17 residues. V shed 6 bases, J shed 0 bases, and the junction held 9 bases outside the gene matches. CDR1 and CDR2 from the germline V gene are DFQATT and SNEGSKA (reference sequence). This CDR3 is CSAPGTSGGFSSYEQYF. DNA of the CDR3: TGCAGTGCCCCCGGGACTAGCGGGGGGTTTAGCTCCTACGAGCAGTACTTC.

The chain couples TRBV5-1 to TRBJ2-5, with D perhaps matching TRBD1 or TRBD2 (5 bases each). Germline CDR1 SGHRS, CDR2 YFSETQ. The CDR3 runs to 14 residues. Trimming took 1 base from V and 3 from J, leaving 10 bases between them. The DNA of the CDR3 is TGCGCCAGCAGCTTGCACGGGACGGAAGAGACCCAGTACTTC. Translation: CASSLHGTEETQYF.